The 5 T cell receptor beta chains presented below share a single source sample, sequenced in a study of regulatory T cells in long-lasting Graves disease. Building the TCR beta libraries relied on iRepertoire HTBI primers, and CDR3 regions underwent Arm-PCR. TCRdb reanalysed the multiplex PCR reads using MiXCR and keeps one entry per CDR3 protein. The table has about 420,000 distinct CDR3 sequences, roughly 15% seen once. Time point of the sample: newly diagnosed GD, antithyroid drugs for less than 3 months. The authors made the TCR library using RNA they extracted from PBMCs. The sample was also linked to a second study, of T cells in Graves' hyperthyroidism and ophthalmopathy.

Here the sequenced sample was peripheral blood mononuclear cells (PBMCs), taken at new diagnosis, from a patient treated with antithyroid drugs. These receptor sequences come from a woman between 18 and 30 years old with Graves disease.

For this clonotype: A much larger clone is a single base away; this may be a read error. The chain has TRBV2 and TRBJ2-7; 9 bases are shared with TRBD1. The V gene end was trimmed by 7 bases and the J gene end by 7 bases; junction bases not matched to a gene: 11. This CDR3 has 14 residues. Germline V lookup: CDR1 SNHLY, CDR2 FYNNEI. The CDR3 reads CASTGQGSVNEQYF. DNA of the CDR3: TGTGCCAGCACGGGACAGGGAAGTGTCAATGAGCAGTACTTC.

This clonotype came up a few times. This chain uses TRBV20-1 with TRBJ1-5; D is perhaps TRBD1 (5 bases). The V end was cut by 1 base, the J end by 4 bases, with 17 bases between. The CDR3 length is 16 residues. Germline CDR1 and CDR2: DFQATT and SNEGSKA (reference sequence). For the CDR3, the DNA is TGCAGTGCTAGAGTTGGGGGGTCTATGGGTAATCAGCCCCAGCATTTT. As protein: CSARVGGSMGNQPQHF.

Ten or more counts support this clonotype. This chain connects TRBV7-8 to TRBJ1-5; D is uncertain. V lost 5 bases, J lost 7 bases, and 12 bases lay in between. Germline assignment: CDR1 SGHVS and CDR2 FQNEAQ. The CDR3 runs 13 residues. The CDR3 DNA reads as TGTGCCAGCAGCGAACCCGGGAACCAGCCCCAGCATTTT. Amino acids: CASSEPGNQPQHF.

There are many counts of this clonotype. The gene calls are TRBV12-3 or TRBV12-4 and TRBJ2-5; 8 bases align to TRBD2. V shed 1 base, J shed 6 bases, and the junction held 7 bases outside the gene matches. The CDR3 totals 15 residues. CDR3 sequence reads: CASSLGPAGVKTQYF. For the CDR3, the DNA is TGTGCCAGCAGTTTAGGTCCAGCGGGAGTCAAGACCCAGTACTTC.

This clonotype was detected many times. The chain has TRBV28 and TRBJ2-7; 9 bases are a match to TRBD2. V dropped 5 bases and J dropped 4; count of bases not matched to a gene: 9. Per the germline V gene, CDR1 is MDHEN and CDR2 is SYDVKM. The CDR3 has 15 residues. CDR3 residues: CASSQAGGRGYEQYF. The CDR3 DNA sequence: TGTGCCAGCAGTCAAGCGGGAGGAAGAGGATACGAGCAGTACTTC.